Detailed here is one T cell receptor (beta chain). This clone has just a few counts. Its antigen has not been determined. Base qualities are missing; no much larger clone stands one base away. The immunoSEQ Assay, a bias-controlled multiplex PCR, was used to amplify TCRbeta CDR3 regions from genomic DNA. The study's processing was this. The number of nucleated cells in each sample was estimated by amplification of reference gene primers within the assay. Sequence reads were collapsed and filtered to measure the absolute abundance of every unique TCRbeta CDR3 rearrangement. For each sample, productive Simpson clonality was calculated as the square root of Simpson's diversity index over productive rearrangements. TCRdb re-hosts the immuneACCESS table, in-frame sequences only. Its copies lack some clones; in the studies checked, an unresolved V gene accounts for under half of them, and the cause for the rest is not known. D and trimming were read from the DNA, whereas the V and J calls and clone size are those reported in that table. The sample table shows about 130,000 clones, and about 88% are seen once. About 2.4% of the sample belongs to the ten largest clones.

Enrolling through a virtual design, the prospective study's participants ranged in age from roughly 18 to 89 years and lived across 20 to 25 United States geographic areas. In the prospective study, cohorts were assigned on the basis of participant-reported clinical history obtained from a screening survey and a study questionnaire. Mobile phlebotomists in the prospective study collected whole blood, serum and a nasopharyngeal or oropharyngeal swab from every participant. Additional blood draws and questionnaires over an approximately two-month period could optionally be provided by prospective study participants. Before DNA extraction, blood samples from the prospective study were shipped at room temperature or frozen. The source of the sample is a study of blood T cell repertoires in COVID-19 (dated by TCRdb to the early 2020s). Background on the whole study: Samples from collaborators originated in the United States, Italy and Spain and spanned both the acute and convalescent phases of COVID-19. The material from the prospective study consisted of cDNA or gDNA derived from T cells, B-cell-depleted T cells, or PBMCs. Subjects who had been exposed to COVID-19, were actively infected with it, or had recovered from it provided the deeply sampled blood TCRbeta repertoires that made up the dataset. The repertoires were made available in a free public database intended to serve as a resource for research on the immune response to SARS-CoV-2. Samples were obtained from the ongoing ImmuneRACE study (first 160 participants) and from about 1,300 subjects provided by 6 global collaborators. The sample metadata nearly always contained a de-identified subject ID, COVID-19 status, age in years and sex. Where available, HLA class I and class II types were taken from metadata supplied by the sample provider and were not determined by assay-based typing.

What the work shows at the level of the full study, not this receptor alone: The amount of clinical and demographic metadata varied by source and participant and was provided uncurated.

The germline V gene sets CDR1 to MGHDK and CDR2 to SYGVNS. The CDR3 runs 13 amino acids, cysteine and phenylalanine included. Here the CDR3 DNA is all that survives: 39 bases in frame from base 1. V has 3 bases trimmed and J has 3 bases trimmed; junction bases matching no gene number 0. The source of this sequence is a man aged 35-49 years with acute COVID-19. What was sequenced was PBMCs or T cells enriched from blood (not recorded which). The chain is made from TRBV25-1 and TRBJ1-2, with 8 bases in between that match TRBD1. CDR3 sequence: CASSETGDYGYTF. The DNA is TGTGCCAGCAGTGAGACAGGGGACTATGGCTACACCTTC.